The TCR beta chain under discussion was sequenced for a study of T cell responses to AZD1222 COVID-19 vaccine. Study-level points and caveats: Sampled repertoires all dated from after the peak T cell response. Seropositivity was recorded at baseline in only five to seven AZD1222 recipients.

About this clone itself: The antigen is not known.

Profiled with immunoSEQ multiplex PCR; TCRdb holds only in-frame clones, not every one. This table holds some 150,000 clones, 80% to 95% found once. CDR3 length: 17 residues. The ends were cut back, 4 bases at V and 7 bases at J, with 26 bases in the middle. CDR1 ENHRY and CDR2 SYGVKD come from the germline V gene. Second doses at about 4 or about 12 weeks were pooled. The sequences come from peripheral blood, collected 28 days after the second AZD1222 dose. The sequence derives from an adult who received the AZD1222 COVID-19 vaccine. The gene calls are TRBV10-3 and TRBJ2-7; D is possibly TRBD1 (6 bases). The CDR3 coding sequence is TGTGCCATCAGTGCCCCCGGCGTCAGGGGATTACGGGGAGAGCAGTACTTC. The encoded protein is CAISAPGVRGLRGEQYF.